This is a list of T cell receptor beta chains from one sample in a study of cytomegalovirus exposure and HLA in healthy donors. Here immunoSEQ multiplex PCR was the method, and the copy in TCRdb shows in-frame clones only, minus some. The sample shows around 110,000 clones, roughly 83% of them seen only once. The sample consisted of PBMCs. Every receptor here comes from a man aged 25 to 40 in good health and CMV-seropositive. Both conserved end residues are part of each CDR3. A D gene is named only where the DNA matches it firmly. Size tells how often a clone was seen (once, few, many) or the class of an expanded clone, and some rows leave it out.

V	size	J	D	DNA	CDR3
TRBV2	.	TRBJ1-2	.	TGTGCCAGCAGTGAACCGAGGAACAGGGAAAATAGCTACACCTTC	CASSEPRNRENSYTF
TRBV10-3	.	TRBJ1-2	TRBD1	TGTGCCATCAGCGGACAGGGTTTGAACTATGGCTACACCTTC	CAISGQGLNYGYTF
TRBV15	.	TRBJ1-3	TRBD1	TGTGCCACCAGCCGGGGACAGAGCTCTGGAAACACCATATATTTT	CATSRGQSSGNTIYF
TRBV6-5	few	TRBJ2-1	.	TGTGCCAGCAGTCAAACCAGTAATGAGCAGTTCTTC	CASSQTSNEQFF
TRBV11-1	.	TRBJ2-2	TRBD2	TGTGCCAGCAGCTCCCCCGGGAGGGGCACCGGGGAGCTGTTTTTT	CASSSPGRGTGELFF
TRBV7-2	few	TRBJ1-1	TRBD1	TGTGCCAGCAGCTCCAAGACAGGGGAGTACACTGAAGCTTTCTTT	CASSSKTGEYTEAFF
TRBV6-5	.	TRBJ2-1	.	TGTGCCAGCAGTTACTCTCCCAGCAATGAGCAGTTCTTC	CASSYSPSNEQFF
TRBV7-2	.	TRBJ2-1	TRBD2	TGTGCCAGCAGCTTAGCCAGGGCAACTAGCGGGAGGAATGAGCAGTTCTTC	CASSLARATSGRNEQFF
TRBV2	.	TRBJ2-3	TRBD2	TGTGCCAGCATAGCGGGAGAAGATACGCAGTATTTT	CASIAGEDTQYF
TRBV5-5	.	TRBJ2-5	.	TGTGCCAGCAGCTTGGAAGGACAGCAAGAGACCCAGTACTTC	CASSLEGQQETQYF
TRBV5-1	.	TRBJ1-5	TRBD1	TGCGCCAGCAGCTTGGAACAGGGGGCATCGCCCCAGCATTTT	CASSLEQGASPQHF
TRBV7-9	.	TRBJ1-4	.	TGTTCCAGCAGCTTCGCCGGGGGTAGTGAAAAACTGTTTTTT	CSSSFAGGSEKLFF
TRBV6-5	.	TRBJ1-1	.	TGTGCCAGCAGGTACAACAGGGTAACTGAAGCTTTCTTT	CASRYNRVTEAFF
TRBV5-1	few	TRBJ1-4	TRBD1	TGCGCCAGCAGCTTCCAGGGGGCATCTAATGAAAAACTGTTTTTT	CASSFQGASNEKLFF
TRBV11-1	.	TRBJ2-7	TRBD1	TGTGCCAGCAGCTTGCAGGGGGCAAACACCTACGAGCAGTACTTC	CASSLQGANTYEQYF
TRBV7-3	.	TRBJ2-3	.	TGTGCCAGCAGCTTCCATACATACATACAAAGCACAGATACGCAGTATTTT	CASSFHTYIQSTDTQYF
TRBV5-6	.	TRBJ1-1	TRBD1	TGTGCCAGCAGCACAGGGGGCTGGACTGAAGCTTTCTTT	CASSTGGWTEAFF
TRBV19	.	TRBJ1-2	TRBD1	TGTGCCAGTAGTATCGACAGGGGTTTGAGCGGCTACACCTTC	CASSIDRGLSGYTF
TRBV19	.	TRBJ1-5	.	TGTGCCAGTAGTATAATGGCAGGGGTGTATCAGCCCCAGCATTTT	CASSIMAGVYQPQHF
TRBV7-9	.	TRBJ1-1	.	TGTGCCAGCAGTTCCCGGGGTAGGACTGAAGCTTTCTTT	CASSSRGRTEAFF
TRBV7-2	.	TRBJ2-5	TRBD2	TGTGCCAGCAGCTTTCTGGCGCGGGAGCAGTACTTC	CASSFLAREQYF
TRBV6-5	.	TRBJ2-1	TRBD1	TGTGCCAGCAGTCATGGACAGGGTTCGTTCTTC	CASSHGQGSFF
TRBV6-6	once	TRBJ2-5	TRBD2	TGTGCCAGCAGGCGGGGGGGTCAGGAGACCCAGTACTTC	CASRRGGQETQYF
TRBV27	.	TRBJ1-1	.	TGTGCCAGCAGTTACGGGGGGGAGAACACTGAAGCTTTCTTT	CASSYGGENTEAFF
TRBV27	.	TRBJ2-7	.	TGTGCCAGCAGTTCACTAGGCCAATACCTCGAGCAGTACTTC	CASSSLGQYLEQYF
TRBV11-2	.	TRBJ2-1	.	TGTGCCAGCAGCTTATTGAGGCGGGGGCTCTACAATGAGCAGTTCTTC	CASSLLRRGLYNEQFF
TRBV7-2	once	TRBJ1-1	.	TGTGCCAGCAGCGCACCCGCCAGGGTGGAAAACACTGAAGCTTTCTTT	CASSAPARVENTEAFF
TRBV27	.	TRBJ2-1	.	TGTGCCAGCAGTATCCGGGACTACAATGAGCAGTTCTTC	CASSIRDYNEQFF
TRBV30	.	TRBJ1-1	.	TGTGCCTGGAGTGTACTTGATTACAACACTGAAGCTTTCTTT	CAWSVLDYNTEAFF
TRBV30	.	TRBJ1-1	.	TGTGCCTGGAGGGATACAGGGAACACTGAAGCTTTCTTT	CAWRDTGNTEAFF
TRBV7-9	.	TRBJ2-7	TRBD1	TGTGCCAGCAGCCCTGGGACAGCCTTGTCCTACGAGCAGTACTTC	CASSPGTALSYEQYF
TRBV4-3	.	TRBJ2-7	.	TGCGCCAGCAGCCAAGATCAAGGGAGCTACGAGCAGTACTTC	CASSQDQGSYEQYF
TRBV10-3	.	TRBJ2-3	TRBD2	TGTGCCGCCTCTAGCGGGGGTTCGCCTAGCACAGATACGCAGTATTTT	CAASSGGSPSTDTQYF
TRBV5-1	.	TRBJ1-1	.	TGCGCCAGCAGCTTGAGGGGCCCTGAAGCTTTCTTT	CASSLRGPEAFF
TRBV7-9	once	TRBJ2-5	TRBD1	TGTGCCAGCAGCTTAGATTACAGGGGGCTGGGAGAGACCCAGTACTTC	CASSLDYRGLGETQYF
TRBV4-1	.	TRBJ1-4	.	TGCGCCAGCAGCCAAGCTGAGACAGCAACTAATGAAAAACTGTTTTTT	CASSQAETATNEKLFF
TRBV6-5	.	TRBJ1-2	.	TGTGCCAGCAGTCCTGACGGACTGTATGGCTACACCTTC	CASSPDGLYGYTF
TRBV9	.	TRBJ2-3	TRBD2	TGTGCCAGCAGCGGCGGGACTAGTGGCACAGATACGCAGTATTTT	CASSGGTSGTDTQYF
TRBV7-9	.	TRBJ2-4	.	TGTGCCAGCAGCTTAGTATATACCGGGGCCAAAAACATTCAGTACTTC	CASSLVYTGAKNIQYF
TRBV9	once	TRBJ2-1	TRBD2	TGTGCCAGCAGCGCCGTAGCGGGAGGTAACTACAATGAGCAGTTCTTC	CASSAVAGGNYNEQFF
TRBV11-2	.	TRBJ2-3	TRBD2	TGTGCCAGCAGACCTACTAGCGCCACAGATACGCAGTATTTT	CASRPTSATDTQYF
TRBV7-3	.	TRBJ2-1	TRBD2	TGTGCCAGCAGCTCTCTCCCTCTGACTAGCGGGGTTTACAATGAGCAGTTCTTC	CASSSLPLTSGVYNEQFF
TRBV28	.	TRBJ2-5	.	TGTGCCAGCAGTTCCCTAGCGTTAGCGGCAGAGACCCAGTACTTC	CASSSLALAAETQYF
TRBV2	.	TRBJ2-1	TRBD2	TGTGCCAGCAGTGAAATCCCTTCGGATAGCGGGAGCGATGAGCAGTTCTTC	CASSEIPSDSGSDEQFF
TRBV9	.	TRBJ1-2	.	TGTGCCAGCAGCGTAGGAGGTGGAGGGCATGGCTACACCTTC	CASSVGGGGHGYTF
TRBV5-1	.	TRBJ1-3	.	TGCGCCAGCAGCTTGGCGGGGTCTGGAAACACCATATATTTT	CASSLAGSGNTIYF
TRBV7-7	.	TRBJ2-7	TRBD1	TGTGCTAGCAGCCCCTGGACAGGGGGATCCTACGAGCAGTACTTC	CASSPWTGGSYEQYF
TRBV5-1	.	TRBJ1-2	.	TGCGCCAGCAGCTTGGACAGTAACTATGGCTACACCTTC	CASSLDSNYGYTF
TRBV27	.	TRBJ2-7	TRBD1	TGTGCCAGCAGTCGACGACAGGGACCCTACGAGCAGTACTTC	CASSRRQGPYEQYF
TRBV5-1	.	TRBJ2-5	TRBD2	TGCGCCAGCAGCTCAAATAGCGGGGGGGCCACGGAGACCCAGTACTTC	CASSSNSGGATETQYF
TRBV11-2	.	TRBJ1-2	TRBD1	TGTGCCAGCAGTCAGACAGGGGCCGGCTATGGCTACACCTTC	CASSQTGAGYGYTF
TRBV7-6	.	TRBJ2-3	TRBD2	TGTGCCAGCAGCTTAGTACCGAGCGGGAAGATCACAGATACGCAGTATTTT	CASSLVPSGKITDTQYF
TRBV19	.	TRBJ2-7	.	TGTGCCAGTAGTCCCGGACAGCGAAGCTCCTACGAGCAGTACTTC	CASSPGQRSSYEQYF